The 20 T cell receptor beta chains presented below share a single source sample, sequenced in a study of patients and donors after allogeneic stem cell transplantation. TCRdb fed the RT-PCR reads into MiXCR, producing one record per CDR3 protein. The table lists about a million distinct CDR3 sequences, about 20% of them singletons. Sample: blood, either unsorted or a sorted T cell fraction (not recorded which). These receptors were taken from a human donor who was either an allogeneic HSCT recipient or a stem cell or donor lymphocyte infusion donor (not recorded which). It is not recorded whose cells these are; they may come from a transplant donor.

The sample holds a few counts of this clonotype. This chain uses TRBV15 with TRBJ2-7; 11 nucleotides align to TRBD2. The CDR3 length is 17 residues. V dropped 0 bases and J dropped 6; count of bases not matched to a gene: 10. Germline CDR1 and CDR2: LNHNV and YYDKDF (reference sequence). The CDR3 nucleotides read TGTGCCACCAGCAGAGATTTCATAGCGGGAGGGCGTCTCGAGCAGTACTTC. Translating it yields CATSRDFIAGGRLEQYF.

The V gene is TRBV6-5, the J gene TRBJ1-1; 8 bases are a match to TRBD1. CDR3 length: 17 amino acids. CDR1 is MNHEY, CDR2 SVGAGI, per germline. The trim removed 2 bases at V and 7 bases at J, leaving 15 bases unmatched. CDR3 sequence (DNA): TGTGCCAGCAGTTACGTAGCGACAGGGGAGGTGGGGATTGAAGCTTTCTTT. Translated, it gives CASSYVATGEVGIEAFF.

This rearrangement joins TRBV30 to TRBJ1-2; D remains ambiguous. CDR1 GTSNPN and CDR2 SVGIG come from the germline V gene (reference sequence). The CDR3 is made up of 13 amino acids. V shed 3 bases and J shed 0 bases, with 8 bases lying between them. In DNA, the CDR3 is TGTGCCTGGAGCCCAAATTCTAACTATGGCTACACCTTC. It codes for CAWSPNSNYGYTF.

V gene TRBV27 combines with J gene TRBJ1-1; TRBD1 matches 9 bases. With V trimmed by 5 bases and J by 3 bases, 16 bases remained unmatched. Germline CDR1 reads MNHEY; CDR2 reads SMNVEV (reference sequence). The CDR3 runs 18 residues. Here the CDR3 reads CASSPYKGTGRGYTEAFF. CDR3 sequence (DNA): TGTGCCAGCAGTCCTTATAAGGGGACAGGGAGAGGGTACACTGAAGCTTTCTTT.

This clonotype occurred many times. The chain uses TRBV12-3 or TRBV12-4 and TRBJ2-1; D might be TRBD1 (6 bases). The V and J ends lost 5 bases and 0 bases respectively, with 23 bases between them. The CDR3 is 19 residues long. The CDR3 loop reads CASSDGGFWGLDSYNEQFF. In DNA, the CDR3 is TGTGCCAGCAGTGACGGAGGTTTCTGGGGGCTCGACTCCTACAATGAGCAGTTCTTC.

This chain uses TRBV20-1 with TRBJ1-2, with D perhaps matching TRBD1 (6 bases). The V and J ends lost 2 bases and 2 bases respectively, with 12 bases between them. This CDR3 contains 14 residues. Per the germline V gene, CDR1 is DFQATT and CDR2 is SNEGSKA (reference sequence). CDR3 in amino acids: CSARIGTKNYGYTF. CDR3 nucleotides: TGCAGTGCTAGAATCGGGACAAAAAACTATGGCTACACCTTC.

This clonotype was seen just once. This rearrangement joins TRBV6-2 or TRBV6-3 to TRBJ1-1; D possibly corresponds to TRBD1 (6 bases). Trimming took off 7 bases at V and 1 base at J, with 16 bases between the two ends. CDR1 and CDR2 from the germline V gene are MNHEY and SVGEGT. The CDR3 is 15 residues long. The CDR3 DNA follows: TGTGCCAGCAACCTAAAGGACAGAGGGAACACTGAAGCTTTCTTT. The encoded protein is CASNLKDRGNTEAFF.

This clonotype was detected only a few times. The CDR3 nucleotides are TGTGCCAGCAGTTACCCCGGGCTAGCGGGGGTGGATACGCAGTATTTT. Its protein is CASSYPGLAGVDTQYF. The V call is TRBV6-5, the J call TRBJ2-3, with TRBD2 matching 10 bases. From germline, CDR1 is MNHEY and CDR2 SVGAGI. The CDR3 totals 16 residues. The V gene end was trimmed by 2 bases and the J gene end by 6 bases; junction bases not matched to a gene: 8.

This clonotype was counted only a few times. The V call is TRBV27, the J call TRBJ1-6, with unresolved D. Germline CDR1 MNHEY, CDR2 SMNVEV (reference sequence). V was pared by 6 bases and J by 11 bases, with 11 bases between. CDR3 size: 12 residues. This chain's CDR3 is CASSRPSAPLHF. Here the CDR3 DNA reads TGTGCCAGCAGCCGCCCCAGTGCACCCCTCCACTTT.

This clonotype has only a few counts. The chain links TRBV29-1 to TRBJ1-2; weak D call: TRBD1 (6 bases). With 0 bases removed from V and 4 bases from J, the gap between germline ends came to 12 bases. The V gene's germline CDR1 is SQVTM and CDR2 ANQGSEA. The CDR3 is 14 residues long. The CDR3 here is CSVEDRGQTYGYTF. The CDR3 coding sequence is TGCAGCGTTGAAGATCGTGGACAGACCTATGGCTACACCTTC.

The rearrangement links TRBV20-1 to TRBJ1-2, with 8 bases aligning to TRBD1. This CDR3 region has 12 residues. Germline V gives CDR1 DFQATT, CDR2 SNEGSKA (reference sequence). After removal of 6 bases from V and 7 bases from J, the junction contained 7 bases not matched to a gene. The CDR3 loop reads CSATGQGVGYTF. The CDR3 nucleotides read TGCAGTGCCACAGGACAGGGTGTTGGCTACACCTTC.

J is TRBJ1-4 and V is TRBV20-1; 8 positions match TRBD1. The CDR3 runs 17 residues. In germline, CDR1 is DFQATT, CDR2 SNEGSKA (reference sequence). The junction had 17 bases not matched to a gene; V was cut back by 6 bases and J by 5 bases. The CDR3 reads CSASGQGISAGNEKLFF. In DNA, the CDR3 is TGCAGTGCCAGCGGACAGGGAATTTCGGCGGGAAATGAAAAACTGTTTTTT.

The chain uses TRBV12-3 or TRBV12-4 and TRBJ2-2, with unresolved D. V lost 3 bases, J lost 3 bases, and 11 bases lay in between. This CDR3 contains 15 residues. The CDR3 loop reads CASSFKAGYTGELFF. In nucleotides, the CDR3 is TGTGCCAGCAGTTTCAAGGCAGGATACACCGGGGAGCTGTTTTTT.

This clonotype was seen a handful of times. This sequence joins TRBV25-1 and TRBJ2-1; D not certain. Trimming left V 3 bases short and J 0 bases short, with 9 bases between. The CDR3 extends over 15 amino acids. The germline V gene encodes CDR1 MGHDK and CDR2 SYGVNS. CDR3 loop: CASSESANSYNEQFF. Written as DNA, the CDR3 is TGTGCCAGCAGTGAGTCGGCCAACTCCTACAATGAGCAGTTCTTC. The variable domain in full, completed from reference TRBV25-1 and TRBJ2-1, reads EADIYQTPRYLVIGTGKKITLECSQTMGHDKMYWYQQDPGMELHLIHYSYGVNSTEKGDLSSESTVSRIRTEHFPLTLESARPSHTSQYLCASSESANSYNEQFFGPGTRLTVL.

V is TRBV2 and J is TRBJ1-3; 9 positions agree with TRBD1. Trimming at V came to 2 bases and at J to 1 base, leaving 6 bases not matched to a gene. The germline gives CDR1 SNHLY, CDR2 FYNNEI. The CDR3 length is 17 residues. CDR3: CASSERGDRASGNTIYF. CDR3 bases: TGTGCCAGCAGTGAAAGGGGGGACAGGGCTTCTGGAAACACCATATATTTT.

Ten or more counts support this clonotype. The chain joins TRBV10-3 to TRBJ1-5; 10 bases match TRBD1. Germline V gene data show CDR1 as ENHRY and CDR2 as SYGVKD. The length of the CDR3 is 16 residues. After removal of 4 bases from V and 2 bases from J, the junction contained 5 bases not matched to a gene. The CDR3 is CAISVGTGDGNQPQHF. In DNA form, the CDR3 reads TGTGCCATCAGTGTAGGGACAGGGGACGGCAATCAGCCCCAGCATTTT.

This clonotype occurred a few times. The J gene is TRBJ1-5, the V gene TRBV6-1; tentative D call: TRBD1 (5 bases). Germline V gene sequence: CDR1 MNHNS, CDR2 SASEGT. The CDR3 extends over 15 amino acids. Between the trimmed V and J ends, which lost 11 bases and 0 bases, there was a span of 17 bases. CDR3 bases: TGTGCCGGCTTCGGGGGGGGAAATAGCAATCAGCCCCAGCATTTT. This translates into CAGFGGGNSNQPQHF.

This clonotype was seen a handful of times. The gene calls are TRBV12-3 or TRBV12-4 and TRBJ2-3; 13 positions match TRBD2. The CDR3 runs to 18 residues. V was pared by 6 bases and J by 4 bases, with 13 bases of the junction left unmatched. CDR3 DNA sequence: TGTGCCAGCAGCCCACCCGGGGGACTAGCGGGGCACCCAGATACGCAGTATTTT. Encoded protein: CASSPPGGLAGHPDTQYF.

This clonotype has a handful of counts. The genes are TRBV6-2 or TRBV6-3 and TRBJ1-2; D ambiguous. The CDR3 has 13 residues. V gave up 2 bases and J gave up 5 bases, with 9 bases separating them. In germline, CDR1 is MNHEY, CDR2 SVGEGT. CDR3 residues: CASSYIGLYGYTF. In nucleotides, the CDR3 is TGTGCCAGCAGTTACATCGGGTTGTATGGCTACACCTTC.

This clonotype turned up a few times. The chain links TRBV5-6 to TRBJ2-5; no firm D call. The CDR3 is 14 amino acids. The germline CDR1 and CDR2 sequences are SGHDT and YYEEEE. V was pared by 4 bases and J by 5 bases, with 15 bases between. The CDR3 DNA follows: TGTGCCAGCAGCGCAATTATATTAGAGGAGACCCAGTACTTC. Amino acids: CASSAIILEETQYF.